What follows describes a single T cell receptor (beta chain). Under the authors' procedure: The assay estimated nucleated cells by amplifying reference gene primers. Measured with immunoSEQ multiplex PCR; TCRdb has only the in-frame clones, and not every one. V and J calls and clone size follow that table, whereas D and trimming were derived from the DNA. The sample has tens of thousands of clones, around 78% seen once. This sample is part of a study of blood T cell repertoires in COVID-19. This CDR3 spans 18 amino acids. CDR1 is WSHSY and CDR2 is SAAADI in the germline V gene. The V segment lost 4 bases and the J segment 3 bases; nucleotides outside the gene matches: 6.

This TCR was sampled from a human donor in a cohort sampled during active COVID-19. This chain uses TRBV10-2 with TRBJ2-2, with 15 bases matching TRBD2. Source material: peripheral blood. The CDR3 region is CASSGGLAGGGHTGELFF. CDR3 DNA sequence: TGCGCCAGCAGTGGAGGACTAGCGGGAGGGGGGCACACCGGGGAGCTGTTTTTT.